These 26 T cell receptor beta chains were all obtained from the same sample, sequenced in a study of neurological immune-mediated disorders (dated by TCRdb to about 2019). Library prep was done by 5' RACE. TCRdb lists the instrument as Illumina HiSeq 2500. TCRdb trimmed the raw reads at Q25, called clones with MiXCR and kept productive beta chains. Rows are combined by CDR3 protein, so each entry shows the most common genes and DNA. The sample profile shows more than 75,000 distinct CDR3 sequences; about a tenth of them were found once. The top ten hold roughly 2% of the sample. Sequencing input: PBMCs. These receptors originate from a man in his forties or fifties in good health.

The chain couples TRBV7-2 to TRBJ2-4; maybe TRBD2 (6 bases). The ends were cut back, 7 bases at V and 5 bases at J, with 15 bases in the middle. The germline CDR1 and CDR2 sequences are SGHTA and FQGNSA. This CDR3 has 14 residues. As DNA, the CDR3 is TGTGCCAGCACCCGGAGGGATAGCCAAAACATTCAGTACTTC. The encoded protein is CASTRRDSQNIQYF.

This clonotype was counted ten times or more. The chain recombines TRBV20-1 with TRBJ1-3; D not certain. CDR3 length equals 17 residues. The V end was cut by 1 base, the J end by 0 bases, with 16 bases between. Germline lookup yields CDR1 DFQATT and CDR2 SNEGSKA (reference sequence). CDR3: CSARGHSETPSGNTIYF. Here the CDR3 DNA reads TGCAGTGCTAGAGGGCACAGCGAAACCCCCTCTGGAAACACCATATATTTT.

This clonotype was counted ten times or more. J is TRBJ1-6 and V is TRBV4-2; no reliable D call. V was shortened by 0 bases and J by 10 bases, with 7 bases between the two germline ends. Germline V CDR1 and CDR2: LGHNA, YNFKEQ. The length of the CDR3 is 13 residues. Written as DNA, the CDR3 is TGTGCCAGCAGCCAAGATAGGCGATCACCCCTCCACTTT. It specifies CASSQDRRSPLHF.

The sample holds many counts of this clonotype. DNA of the CDR3: TGTGCCAGCGGCCTTCTAGGGGGGGCCCCTACAGATACGCAGTATTTT. Protein product: CASGLLGGAPTDTQYF. V usage is TRBV27 and J usage is TRBJ2-3; TRBD2 might be the D (7 bases). The CDR3 length is 16 residues. Germline values: CDR1 MNHEY, CDR2 SMNVEV (reference sequence). V lost 8 bases and J 3 bases, leaving 21 bases between the germline ends.

This clonotype appeared many times. The chain has TRBV29-1 and TRBJ1-1; weak D call: TRBD1 (6 bases). CDR3 size: 12 residues. Germline loops: CDR1 SQVTM, CDR2 ANQGSEA. Trimming removed 7 bases at V and 1 base at J, with 10 bases between. CDR3 DNA: TGCAGCGCGGGACACCCGAACACTGAAGCTTTCTTT. This encodes CSAGHPNTEAFF.

This clonotype was recorded at least ten times. This chain links TRBV5-1 with TRBJ2-3, with TRBD2 matching 10 bases. V lost 0 bases to trimming and J lost 3 bases; unmatched junction nucleotides: 4. The V gene's germline CDR1 is SGHRS and CDR2 YFSETQ. This CDR3 is built from 16 residues. Here the CDR3 DNA reads TGCGCCAGCAGCTTGGAGAGTAGCGGGGGGACAGATACGCAGTATTTT. Protein sequence: CASSLESSGGTDTQYF.

This clonotype was recorded at least ten times. This chain uses TRBV3-1 with TRBJ2-2; D not certain. V dropped 6 bases and J dropped 2 bases, with 7 bases sitting between them. Germline V gene sequence: CDR1 LGHDT, CDR2 YNNKEL (reference sequence). The CDR3 extends over 13 amino acids. CDR3 coding DNA: TGTGCCAGCAGGGCACCCAACACCGGGGAGCTGTTTTTT. Its protein is CASRAPNTGELFF.

There are many counts of this clonotype. The V call is TRBV5-1, the J call TRBJ2-3; D remains ambiguous. This CDR3 is 16 amino acids long. Germline loops: CDR1 SGHRS, CDR2 YFSETQ. V lost 6 bases to trimming and J lost 6 bases, with 23 bases between them. In nucleotides, the CDR3 is TGCGCCAGCACCCCACTAACGAGTGACGTAGTTGATACGCAGTATTTT. This codes for CASTPLTSDVVDTQYF.

This clonotype showed up many times. The chain is built from TRBV14 and TRBJ2-2, with TRBD2 matching 8 bases. Trimming at V came to 2 bases and at J to 4 bases, leaving 3 bases not matched to a gene. CDR1 and CDR2 from the germline V gene are SGHDN and FVKESK. This CDR3 is 15 amino acids long. CDR3: CASSQNSGGTGELFF. DNA for the CDR3: TGTGCCAGCAGCCAAAACAGCGGGGGCACCGGGGAGCTGTTTTTT. Full variable domain (outside the CDR3, taken from reference TRBV14 and TRBJ2-2): EAGVTQFPSHSVIEKGQTVTLRCDPISGHDNLYWYRRVMGKEIKFLLHFVKESKQDESGMPNNRFLAERTGGTYSTLKVQPAELEDSGVYFCASSQNSGGTGELFFGEGSRLTVL.

Many counts were recorded for this clonotype. J is TRBJ2-5 and V is TRBV12-3 or TRBV12-4; perhaps D is TRBD1 or TRBD2 (5 bases each). The CDR3 consists of 11 residues. V lost 8 bases and J 5 bases, leaving 9 bases between the germline ends. The CDR3 reads CASGWGETQYF. The CDR3 coding sequence is TGTGCCAGCGGATGGGGGGAGACCCAGTACTTC.

This clonotype was seen many times. V usage is TRBV27 and J usage is TRBJ2-4; D is possibly TRBD2 (6 bases). There are 15 residues in the CDR3. The V end lost 0 bases, the J end lost 7 bases, and 13 bases lay between the germline ends. Germline values: CDR1 MNHEY, CDR2 SMNVEV (reference sequence). The CDR3 nucleotides read TGTGCCAGCAGTTTATCGTATGACCGGGGGAACATTCAGTACTTC. This gives the protein CASSLSYDRGNIQYF.

In this sample, this clonotype turned up once. A much larger clone differs by one base, so this may be a read error. The chain has TRBV29-1 and TRBJ2-7; TRBD1 agrees at 9 bases. J was trimmed by 6 bases and V by 2 bases; bases with no gene match: 8. The CDR3 is 14 amino acids. The germline V gene has CDR1 SQVTM and CDR2 ANQGSEA. The CDR3 region is CSVEKGTGWGEQYF. Written as DNA, the CDR3 is TGCAGCGTTGAAAAGGGGACAGGGTGGGGCGAGCAGTACTTC.

This clonotype was counted a few times. The chain recombines TRBV12-3 or TRBV12-4 with TRBJ1-1; 7 positions match TRBD1. There are 14 residues in the CDR3. Trimming took 7 bases from V and 10 from J; bases not matched to a gene: 15. CDR3 DNA: TGTGCCAGCAATTTTCAGGCAGGGGGGCGAGTAGCTTTCTTT. Translated, it gives CASNFQAGGRVAFF.

CDR3 bases: TGCAGCGTAAATAGGGGTAACACTGAAGCTTTCTTT. Amino acid sequence: CSVNRGNTEAFF. The chain has TRBV29-1 and TRBJ1-1; TRBD1 might be the D (5 bases). The V gene lost 6 bases and the J gene lost 2 bases, with 10 bases spanning the gap. CDR1 is SQVTM, CDR2 ANQGSEA, per germline. CDR3 length: 12 residues.

The table lists this clonotype with many counts. The rearrangement joins TRBV3-1 to TRBJ2-3; TRBD1 agrees at 10 bases. This CDR3 has 15 amino acids. Germline CDR1 reads LGHDT; CDR2 reads YNNKEL (reference sequence). The V and J ends lost 4 bases and 3 bases, in that order; junction bases with no gene match: 4. The CDR3 reads CASSLWTGGTDTQYF. CDR3 DNA: TGTGCCAGCAGCCTCTGGACAGGGGGAACAGATACGCAGTATTTT.

The genes are TRBV3-1 and TRBJ2-5; 11 nucleotides align to TRBD2. The ends lost 4 bases at V and 2 bases at J; junction bases unmatched: 6. CDR3 length: 16 amino acids. Germline CDR1 LGHDT, CDR2 YNNKEL (reference sequence). The DNA for the CDR3 is TGTGCCAGCAGCCCTGAACTAGCGGGGGCACAAGAGACCCAGTACTTC. Residues: CASSPELAGAQETQYF.

This clonotype has at least ten counts. The rearrangement links TRBV21-1 to TRBJ2-1; whether TRBD2, the table's D call, matches the DNA was not checked. TRBV21-1 represents a pseudogene. There are 16 residues in the CDR3. CDR3 sequence (DNA): TGTGCCAGCAGCAAAAGCCGGACTAGAAACAACAATGAGCAGTTCTTC. This gives the protein CASSKSRTRNNNEQFF.

This clonotype was detected a few times. As DNA, the CDR3 is TGTGCCAGCACCGGAGGGTCGGGGGAGTTATTACTCGGAAAACTGTTTTTT. The encoded protein is CASTGGSGELLLGKLFF. This chain joins TRBV7-9 and TRBJ1-4, with D possibly TRBD1 on 5 matching bases. Trimming took 7 bases from V and 10 from J, leaving 28 bases between them. This CDR3 spans 17 amino acids. CDR1 and CDR2 (germline): SEHNR, FQNEAQ (reference sequence).

The rearrangement uses TRBV19 and TRBJ2-7, with D maybe TRBD1 (5 bases). Trimming cost V 1 base and J 5 bases, with 18 bases left between them. The CDR3 has 16 residues. Germline CDR1 is LNHDA and CDR2 is SQIVND (reference sequence). The CDR3 sequence: CASSIVLGPRGDEQYF. DNA of the CDR3: TGTGCCAGTAGTATAGTGCTGGGTCCTAGGGGCGACGAGCAGTACTTC.

This clonotype was recorded many times. The rearrangement links TRBV20-1 to TRBJ2-1; the match to TRBD2 covers 11 bases. The V gene's germline CDR1 is DFQATT and CDR2 SNEGSKA (reference sequence). CDR3 length equals 16 residues. Unmatched junction bases numbered 8, after V lost 4 bases and J lost 3 bases. The CDR3 DNA reads TGCAGTGCTACCAAGGGGCTAGCGGGAGGCTACAATGAGCAGTTCTTC. Amino acids: CSATKGLAGGYNEQFF.

This clonotype has ten or more counts. V usage is TRBV11-2 and J usage is TRBJ2-1; 12 bases fit TRBD2. The CDR3 runs 17 residues. V lost 0 bases, J lost 8 bases, and 8 bases stayed unmatched. The germline CDR1 and CDR2 sequences are SGHAT and FQNNGV. The CDR3 is CASSLERSLAGGYEQFF. The CDR3 DNA follows: TGTGCCAGCAGCTTAGAACGGAGTCTAGCGGGAGGGTATGAGCAGTTCTTC.

With respect to this clonotype: This may arise from a read error, as a much more abundant clone is one base away. The V gene is TRBV9, the J gene TRBJ1-2; 7 nucleotides agree with TRBD1. Germline values: CDR1 SGDLS, CDR2 YYNGEE. The CDR3 contains 15 residues. This CDR3 is CASSVAGTEVYSYTF. DNA of the CDR3: TGTGCCAGCAGCGTAGCCGGGACAGAGGTCTATAGCTACACCTTC.

This clonotype occurred many times. The rearrangement uses TRBV18 and TRBJ1-6; D remains ambiguous. Looked up from germline, CDR1 is KGHSH and CDR2 is LQKENI. This CDR3 has 13 residues. V gave up 6 bases and J gave up 9 bases, with 12 bases separating them. For the CDR3, the DNA is TGTGCCAGCTCCGACTTAGACCGTTCACCCCTCCACTTT. Translated, it gives CASSDLDRSPLHF.

This clonotype has ten or more counts. The CDR3 DNA is TGCGCCAGCAGCTTGACCACGGGTTCCTCCTACAATGAGCAGTTCTTC. Its translation is CASSLTTGSSYNEQFF. The V call is TRBV5-1, the J call TRBJ2-1; D not certain. Trimming left V 1 base short and J 0 bases short, with 11 bases between. The CDR3 is 16 residues long. Germline values: CDR1 SGHRS, CDR2 YFSETQ.

This clonotype was found many times. J is TRBJ2-2 and V is TRBV12-3 or TRBV12-4; D is ambiguous. The CDR3 covers 12 residues. The chain's CDR3 is CVAARNTGELFF. CDR3 bases: TGTGTCGCTGCAAGGAACACCGGGGAGCTGTTTTTT.

This clonotype appeared many times. This CDR3 is CAISAATNTDTQYF. CDR3 DNA: TGTGCCATCTCAGCGGCGACGAACACAGATACGCAGTATTTT. The genes are TRBV3-1 and TRBJ2-3; tentative D call: TRBD2 (5 bases). V shed 10 bases and J shed 2 bases, with 16 bases lying between them. The CDR3 contains 14 residues. In germline, CDR1 is LGHDT, CDR2 YNNKEL (reference sequence).